The 25 T cell receptor beta chains below were found in one sample sequenced in a study of T-cell memory formation after mild COVID-19. Each CDR3 protein gets one entry after TCRdb re-called the 5' RACE reads with MiXCR. The repertoire has about 390,000 distinct CDR3 sequences, over 20% of them found once; the top ten carry around 13%. The sample consisted of PBMCs or a T cell subset sorted from them (not recorded which). All receptors come from an adult woman who had mild COVID-19 (a few samples of this study predate the infection). Cell type and time point are not known.

The rearrangement uses TRBV4-2 and TRBJ2-1, with TRBD2 identical over 13 bases. Per the germline V gene, CDR1 is LGHNA and CDR2 is YNFKEQ. The CDR3 loop spans 16 amino acids. V was pared by 4 bases and J by 7 bases, with 7 bases of the junction left unmatched. The CDR3 is CASSPILAGGINEQFF. As DNA, the CDR3 is TGTGCCAGCAGCCCAATACTAGCGGGAGGGATAAATGAGCAGTTCTTC.

The genes are TRBV2 and TRBJ1-6; no clear D. V was trimmed by 5 bases and J by 0 bases, leaving 11 bases between them. The length of the CDR3 is 16 residues. Germline CDR1 and CDR2: SNHLY and FYNNEI. CDR3 coding DNA: TGTGCCAGCAGTCCTACACTTAGCTCCTATAATTCACCCCTCCACTTT. This gives the protein CASSPTLSSYNSPLHF.

The table lists this clonotype with a few counts. V is TRBV6-4 and J is TRBJ2-3, with no clear D. The germline V and J ends were trimmed by 3 bases and 0 bases, with 7 bases remaining between them. The germline CDR1 and CDR2 sequences are MRHNA and SNTAGT. The CDR3 covers 14 residues. The CDR3 loop reads CASSEGRSTDTQYF. Written as DNA, the CDR3 is TGTGCCAGCAGTGAGGGTAGGAGCACAGATACGCAGTATTTT.

The rearrangement links TRBV7-8 to TRBJ2-3; maybe TRBD1 (6 bases). V lost 5 bases to trimming and J lost 0 bases, with 15 bases between them. The CDR3 loop spans 16 amino acids. Per germline, CDR1 SGHVS and CDR2 FQNEAQ. The CDR3 DNA follows: TGTGCCAGCAGCCCCCCAAGGGGGATAAGCACAGATACGCAGTATTTT. Its protein product is CASSPPRGISTDTQYF.

The chain joins TRBV7-2 to TRBJ1-6; the D is unclear. Germline assignment: CDR1 SGHTA and CDR2 FQGNSA. The ends were cut back, 2 bases at V and 13 bases at J, with 9 bases in the middle. The CDR3 has 12 amino acids. CDR3: CASSLTSAPLHF. CDR3 DNA sequence: TGTGCCAGCAGCTTAACGAGTGCCCCCCTCCACTTT.

The sample holds a few counts of this clonotype. This chain connects TRBV12-3 or TRBV12-4 to TRBJ2-7; 8 bases agree with TRBD1. This CDR3 has 14 amino acids. Germline trimming cut 6 bases from V and 3 bases from J; bases unmatched to any gene: 7. CDR3 amino acids: CASRASGGSYEQYF. The CDR3 coding sequence is TGTGCCAGCAGGGCATCAGGGGGCAGCTACGAGCAGTACTTC.

V and J are TRBV29-1 and TRBJ2-7; TRBD2 aligns across 7 bases. CDR3 length: 13 amino acids. Losses at the gene ends were 4 bases for V and 2 bases for J; bases not matched to a gene: 5. Germline CDR1 is SQVTM and CDR2 is ANQGSEA. Here the CDR3 reads CSVVWGGTYEQYF. Written as DNA, the CDR3 is TGCAGCGTTGTTTGGGGGGGGACCTACGAGCAGTACTTC.

The chain carries TRBV27 and TRBJ2-7; 11 bases agree with TRBD2. Germline V gives CDR1 MNHEY, CDR2 SMNVEV (reference sequence). Trimming took 0 bases from V and 0 from J; bases not matched to a gene: 10. This CDR3 spans 19 amino acids. This CDR3 is CASSLSALKTSGDSYEQYF. The CDR3 DNA follows: TGTGCCAGCAGTTTATCAGCTCTCAAGACTAGCGGGGACTCCTACGAGCAGTACTTC.

The J gene is TRBJ2-7, the V gene TRBV7-8, with 7 bases matching TRBD2. The CDR3 length is 14 residues. Germline V CDR1 and CDR2: SGHVS, FQNEAQ. With V trimmed by 0 bases and J by 6 bases, 5 bases remained unmatched. CDR3 bases: TGTGCCAGCAGCTTAGCTCTAGCGGCCCGCGAGCAGTACTTC. Translating gives CASSLALAAREQYF.

CDR3 protein: CASSFGRRSEQYF. DNA of the CDR3: TGTGCCAGCAGTTTCGGCAGGCGTAGCGAGCAGTACTTC. The V and J genes are TRBV12-3 or TRBV12-4 and TRBJ2-7; unclear D gene. V dropped 3 bases and J dropped 6 bases, with 12 bases sitting between them. The CDR3 runs to 13 residues.

This clonotype was picked up a small number of times. V is TRBV6-5 and J is TRBJ2-5, with TRBD1 matching over 10 bases. Germline V gives CDR1 MNHEY, CDR2 SVGAGI. Trimming cost V 4 bases and J 6 bases; bases outside gene matches: 8. The CDR3 length is 15 residues. The CDR3 DNA follows: TGTGCCAGCAGTTCCACCGGGACAGGGGTGAAGACCCAGTACTTC. Amino acid sequence: CASSSTGTGVKTQYF.

The chain joins TRBV27 to TRBJ2-7; TRBD2 aligns across 9 bases. Germline CDR1 is MNHEY and CDR2 is SMNVEV (reference sequence). With 5 bases clipped from V and 2 bases from J, the junction kept 10 bases outside the gene matches. This CDR3 is 16 amino acids long. The CDR3 here is CASSPLRAGGPYEQYF. DNA for the CDR3: TGTGCCAGCAGTCCCTTAAGAGCGGGAGGACCCTACGAGCAGTACTTC.

The chain is built from TRBV7-2 and TRBJ2-7; 14 bases line up with TRBD2. The germline CDR1 and CDR2 sequences are SGHTA and FQGNSA. Trimming took 5 bases from V and 6 from J; bases not matched to a gene: 6. This CDR3 region has 15 residues. The CDR3: CASSQRLAGGREQYF. The CDR3 coding sequence is TGTGCCAGCAGCCAACGACTAGCGGGAGGGCGCGAGCAGTACTTC.

This chain joins TRBV6-2 or TRBV6-3 and TRBJ1-1; 7 bases are a match to TRBD1. From germline, CDR1 is MNHEY and CDR2 SVGEGT. This CDR3 contains 12 residues. V shed 6 bases and J 8 bases; nucleotides not matched to a gene: 6. CDR3 loop: CASRLQTGEAFF. CDR3 sequence (DNA): TGTGCCAGCAGGCTACAGACAGGGGAAGCTTTCTTT.

This chain uses TRBV11-2 with TRBJ2-1; D is unresolved. V was pared by 1 base and J by 11 bases, with 21 bases between. The germline V gene has CDR1 SGHAT and CDR2 FQNNGV. The CDR3 consists of 16 residues. The CDR3 bases are TGTGCCAGCAGCTTAGGCCGTACCCATGGGTTTGGGAAGCAGTTCTTC. Translated: CASSLGRTHGFGKQFF.

This chain connects TRBV4-3 to TRBJ1-3, with unresolved D. The V and J ends lost 0 bases and 0 bases respectively, with 6 bases between them. CDR3 size: 15 residues. Germline V gene lookup returns CDR1 LGHNA and CDR2 YSLEER. CDR3 protein: CASSQEGDSGNTIYF. CDR3 in DNA: TGCGCCAGCAGCCAAGAAGGAGACTCTGGAAACACCATATATTTT.

The chain links TRBV6-5 to TRBJ2-7; 10 nucleotides align to TRBD1. V lost 6 bases to trimming and J lost 2 bases; unmatched junction nucleotides: 7. The germline V gene encodes CDR1 MNHEY and CDR2 SVGAGI. The CDR3 is 15 amino acids. DNA of the CDR3: TGTGCCAGCAGCTGGGGGGACAGGGGCACCTACGAGCAGTACTTC. Its translation: CASSWGDRGTYEQYF.

This sequence joins TRBV30 and TRBJ2-3; possible D gene TRBD2, 5 bases. CDR3 length: 14 amino acids. Germline CDR1 GTSNPN, CDR2 SVGIG (reference sequence). Trimming took 0 bases from V and 1 from J, leaving 8 bases between them. CDR3 region: CAWSVQAGTDTQYF. CDR3 DNA sequence: TGTGCCTGGAGTGTACAAGCGGGCACAGATACGCAGTATTTT.

The chain has TRBV24-1 and TRBJ2-1; TRBD2 is a possible D gene (6 bases). Trimming pared 9 bases from V and 6 bases from J, leaving 17 bases between. The CDR3 is 14 residues long. From germline, CDR1 is KGHDR and CDR2 SFDVKD. The CDR3: CATAATGSINEQFF. CDR3 DNA: TGTGCCACCGCAGCGACCGGGAGCATCAATGAGCAGTTCTTC.

The chain joins TRBV5-1 to TRBJ2-1, with 9 bases fitting TRBD1. Losses at the gene ends were 0 bases for V and 5 bases for J; bases not matched to a gene: 3. Germline CDR1 reads SGHRS; CDR2 reads YFSETQ. CDR3 size: 15 residues. The CDR3 nucleotides are TGCGCCAGCAGCTTGGATACAGGGGGCCACAATGAGCAGTTCTTC. Its protein product is CASSLDTGGHNEQFF.

This clonotype was picked up a small number of times. V gene TRBV19 combines with J gene TRBJ1-5, with 10 bases identical to TRBD1. After removal of 5 bases from V and 2 bases from J, the junction contained 6 bases not matched to a gene. This CDR3 is built from 16 residues. CDR1 and CDR2 from the germline V gene are LNHDA and SQIVND (reference sequence). CDR3 residues: CASSPTDRGGNQPQHF. CDR3 bases: TGTGCCAGTAGTCCCACGGACAGGGGGGGCAATCAGCCCCAGCATTTT.

V usage is TRBV7-8 and J usage is TRBJ2-5; 11 positions agree with TRBD2. This CDR3 spans 20 amino acids. J lost 5 bases, V lost 3 bases, and 20 bases had no gene match. Per germline, CDR1 SGHVS and CDR2 FQNEAQ. CDR3 DNA: TGTGCCAGCAGCTTGCCGCTAGCGGGGGGAAAGGCCAGGGTGTCCGAGACCCAGTACTTC. Translated: CASSLPLAGGKARVSETQYF.

This clonotype was seen only a few times. The chain recombines TRBV5-1 with TRBJ2-1, with D maybe TRBD2 (6 bases). The CDR3 spans 14 residues. With 3 bases removed from V and 7 bases from J, the gap between germline ends came to 14 bases. Germline V gene sequence: CDR1 SGHRS, CDR2 YFSETQ. CDR3 DNA: TGCGCCAGCAGCTGGGACTCCCTCGGGAATGAGCAGTTCTTC. The encoded protein is CASSWDSLGNEQFF.

This chain uses TRBV6-5 with TRBJ1-2; 9 bases align to TRBD1. CDR1 and CDR2 (germline): MNHEY, SVGAGI. J was trimmed by 0 bases and V by 6 bases; bases with no gene match: 11. CDR3 length: 17 amino acids. In DNA, the CDR3 is TGTGCCAGCAGACAAGGCGGGACAGGGATTACTAACTATGGCTACACCTTC. Translated: CASRQGGTGITNYGYTF.

This clonotype was recorded a few times. The chain links TRBV5-1 to TRBJ2-7; TRBD1 aligns across 10 bases. Unmatched junction bases numbered 5, after V lost 3 bases and J lost 2 bases. Germline CDR1 SGHRS, CDR2 YFSETQ. The CDR3 loop spans 15 amino acids. The CDR3 coding sequence is TGCGCCAGCAGCTCGGGACAGGGGCCGACCTACGAGCAGTACTTC. This translates into CASSSGQGPTYEQYF. The full variable domain, in which reference TRBV5-1 and TRBJ2-7 provide the parts outside the CDR3, is KAGVTQTPRYLIKTRGQQVTLSCSPISGHRSVSWYQQTPGQGLQFLFEYFSETQRNKGNFPGRFSGRQFSNSRSEMNVSTLELGDSALYLCASSSGQGPTYEQYFGPGTRLTVT.